Below are 12 T cell receptor beta chains sequenced from a single sample in a study of T cells after yellow fever vaccination. TCRdb ran MiXCR on the 5' RACE reads and lists one entry per CDR3 protein. The sample has about 85,000 distinct CDR3 sequences, 13% seen once. The specimen comprised CD8+ T cells not binding an NS4B(214-222) dextramer, sorted from PBMCs, sampled 21 days after the first yellow fever vaccination. All receptors derive from a man in his late teens or twenties who received the YFV17D yellow fever vaccine.

A few counts support this clonotype. The chain combines TRBV7-2 with TRBJ1-1; no reliable D call. The CDR3 length is 13 residues. CDR1 is SGHTA and CDR2 is FQGNSA in the germline V gene. Trimming left V 2 bases short and J 10 bases short, with 14 bases between. The CDR3 here is CASSLPSATSAFF. The CDR3 coding sequence is TGTGCCAGCAGCTTACCCTCGGCAACCTCAGCTTTCTTT.

V gene TRBV28 combines with J gene TRBJ1-3, with TRBD1 matching 7 bases. The CDR3 runs 17 residues. Germline V gene sequence: CDR1 MDHEN, CDR2 SYDVKM. Unmatched junction bases numbered 9, after V lost 4 bases and J lost 0 bases. CDR3 loop: CASSSFGQATSGNTIYF. The CDR3, as DNA: TGTGCCAGCAGTTCCTTCGGACAGGCGACCTCTGGAAACACCATATATTTT.

In this sample, this clonotype turned up a few times. The rearrangement joins TRBV5-1 to TRBJ2-3; 8 bases match TRBD1. This CDR3 comprises 15 residues. Per germline, CDR1 SGHRS and CDR2 YFSETQ. V was clipped by 4 bases and J by 5 bases; unmatched bases: 9. DNA for the CDR3: TGCGCCAGCAGCCAACGGCAGGGGGCCGAAGATACGCAGTATTTT. Residues: CASSQRQGAEDTQYF.

V is TRBV7-2 and J is TRBJ2-2; D may be TRBD1 (5 bases). The germline CDR1 and CDR2 sequences are SGHTA and FQGNSA. The CDR3 is 17 residues long. V was trimmed by 1 base and J by 0 bases, leaving 12 bases between them. The CDR3 reads CASSLGPAGPNTGELFF. The CDR3 DNA sequence: TGTGCCAGCAGCTTAGGTCCGGCAGGGCCGAACACCGGGGAGCTGTTTTTT.

This clonotype is deemed medium-sized. The V call is TRBV3-1, the J call TRBJ2-5; D perhaps matches TRBD2 (6 bases). Trimming stripped 1 base from V and 2 bases from J, with 17 bases between. The V gene's germline CDR1 is LGHDT and CDR2 YNNKEL (reference sequence). The CDR3 is made up of 17 amino acids. CDR3 in DNA: TGTGCCAGCAGCCAAGTAGTGATAGCGGTGTCACAAGAGACCCAGTACTTC. Translating gives CASSQVVIAVSQETQYF.

The rearrangement links TRBV4-1 to TRBJ2-7; weak D call: TRBD1 (6 bases). CDR3 length: 14 residues. The V and J ends lost 0 bases and 0 bases respectively, with 6 bases between them. The germline V gene encodes CDR1 MGHRA and CDR2 YSYEKL. CDR3 DNA: TGCGCCAGCAGCCAAGAGGGGGCCTCCTACGAGCAGTACTTC. Encoded protein: CASSQEGASYEQYF.

Only a few counts were recorded for this clonotype. The rearrangement joins TRBV4-1 to TRBJ1-4, with D hard to call. CDR1 and CDR2 (germline): MGHRA, YSYEKL. V lost 1 base to trimming and J lost 0 bases, with 12 bases between them. The CDR3 covers 17 residues. The CDR3 DNA sequence: TGCGCCAGCAGCCAAGTAAGGGCACCGTCAACTAATGAAAAACTGTTTTTT. Translation gives CASSQVRAPSTNEKLFF.

This clonotype was observed a handful of times. The chain couples TRBV4-3 to TRBJ2-1; 15 nucleotides agree with TRBD2. CDR3 length equals 16 residues. With V trimmed by 2 bases and J by 8 bases, 4 bases remained unmatched. Germline loops: CDR1 LGHNA, CDR2 YSLEER. The CDR3 protein is CASSQTGLAGGHEQFF. Written as DNA, the CDR3 is TGCGCCAGCAGCCAAACAGGACTAGCGGGGGGGCATGAGCAGTTCTTC.

The chain is built from TRBV4-2 and TRBJ2-2, with a weak D call TRBD1 (6 bases). Germline V gene sequence: CDR1 LGHNA, CDR2 YNFKEQ. The CDR3 runs to 17 residues. V was clipped by 0 bases and J by 4 bases, with 15 bases between them. CDR3 in DNA: TGTGCCAGCAGCCAAGAACCCGCCAGGGGACCCACCGGGGAGCTGTTTTTT. Its protein product is CASSQEPARGPTGELFF.

This clonotype came up many times. The rearrangement uses TRBV7-3 and TRBJ2-1; D might be TRBD1 (6 bases). Between the trimmed V and J ends, which lost 2 bases and 6 bases, there was a span of 17 bases. Germline V CDR1 and CDR2: SGHTA, FQGTGA. This CDR3 is built from 16 residues. The CDR3 reads CASSLDVSGTFNEQFF. In nucleotides, the CDR3 is TGTGCCAGCAGCTTAGACGTGTCCGGGACATTCAATGAGCAGTTCTTC.

This chain uses TRBV11-2 with TRBJ1-1; D is ambiguous. Deletions cut 7 bases from V and 4 bases from J, with 19 bases between. The CDR3 extends over 15 amino acids. Germline CDR1 and CDR2: SGHAT and FQNNGV. CDR3 loop: CASTHLVFGSTEAFF. In DNA, the CDR3 is TGTGCCAGCACCCACTTGGTTTTTGGGAGCACTGAAGCTTTCTTT. The variable domain in full, completed from reference TRBV11-2 and TRBJ1-1, reads EAGVAQSPRYKIIEKRQSVAFWCNPISGHATLYWYQQILGQGPKLLIQFQNNGVVDDSQLPKDRFSAERLKGVDSTLKIQPAKLEDSAVYLCASTHLVFGSTEAFFGQGTRLTVV.

A few counts support this clonotype. CDR3: CASSSGNTYEQYV. The DNA of the CDR3 is TGTGCCAGCAGCTCAGGGAACACCTACGAGCAGTACGTC. The genes are TRBV5-6 and TRBJ2-7; possibly TRBD1 for D (5 bases). CDR1 is SGHDT and CDR2 is YYEEEE in the germline V gene. V shed 3 bases and J shed 2 bases, with 9 bases lying between them. The CDR3 covers 13 residues.